The 20 T cell receptor beta chains listed next were all sequenced from one sample in a study of identical twins. TCRdb called the 5' RACE reads again in MiXCR, with one record for every CDR3 protein. The sample yields about 530,000 distinct CDR3 sequences, about 20% seen once. These data also featured in a second study, about yellow fever vaccine responses in identical twins.

Material: CD4+ T cells sorted from blood. The receptor source for this set is a woman aged 18 to 35 in good health.

The rearrangement joins TRBV5-6 to TRBJ2-1; 9 positions agree with TRBD2. The ends lost 4 bases at V and 2 bases at J; junction bases unmatched: 16. This CDR3 is built from 19 residues. Germline V CDR1 and CDR2: SGHDT, YYEEEE. The CDR3 loop reads CASSTGLAGITRTYNEQFF. CDR3 coding DNA: TGTGCCAGCAGCACGGGGCTAGCGGGAATAACGAGGACCTACAATGAGCAGTTCTTC. Drawing the rest from reference TRBV5-6 and TRBJ2-1, the complete variable domain is DAGVTQSPTHLIKTRGQQVTLRCSPKSGHDTVSWYQQALGQGPQFIFQYYEEEERQRGNFPDRFSGHQFPNYSSELNVNALLLGDSALYLCASSTGLAGITRTYNEQFFGPGTRLTVL.

The J gene is TRBJ1-2, the V gene TRBV28; D is unclear. Germline assignment: CDR1 MDHEN and CDR2 SYDVKM. The V end lost 5 bases, the J end lost 7 bases, and 8 bases lay between the germline ends. This CDR3 contains 11 residues. CDR3 amino acids: CASSDNSGYTF. Here the CDR3 DNA reads TGTGCCAGCAGTGATAATAGTGGCTACACCTTC.

The gene calls are TRBV6-7 and TRBJ2-7; D gene ambiguous. TRBV6-7 is reported as an ORF; its role is uncertain. The CDR3 is 13 amino acids. The V and J ends lost 2 bases and 0 bases respectively, with 5 bases between them. The CDR3, as DNA: TGTGCCAGCAGTTACACAGCCTCCTACGAGCAGTACTTC. Translating gives CASSYTASYEQYF.

This clonotype was seen many times. CDR3 residues: CSAEGTSGQKYNEQFF. CDR3 in DNA: TGCAGTGCTGAGGGGACTAGCGGGCAAAAATACAATGAGCAGTTCTTC. The chain joins TRBV20-1 to TRBJ2-1; TRBD2 matches at 12 bases. Germline V gives CDR1 DFQATT, CDR2 SNEGSKA (reference sequence). V lost 5 bases, J lost 4 bases, and 9 bases stayed unmatched. The CDR3 contains 16 residues.

This clonotype was observed a few times. The gene calls are TRBV27 and TRBJ1-6, with no clear D. The CDR3 is made up of 14 amino acids. Looked up from germline, CDR1 is MNHEY and CDR2 is SMNVEV (reference sequence). Between the trimmed V and J ends, which lost 5 bases and 9 bases, there was a span of 14 bases. CDR3 in DNA: TGTGCCAGCAGTCCCCTCGCGGGAGCTTCACCCCTCCACTTT. It specifies CASSPLAGASPLHF.

The chain has TRBV5-1 and TRBJ2-3; D not resolved. Germline V gene lookup returns CDR1 SGHRS and CDR2 YFSETQ. The CDR3 length is 15 residues. The V and J ends lost 0 bases and 4 bases respectively, with 12 bases between them. The CDR3 DNA reads as TGCGCCAGCAGCTTGGATGGTAGCTCGGCAGATACGCAGTATTTT. Translating it yields CASSLDGSSADTQYF.

This clonotype appeared a few times. The chain carries TRBV5-1 and TRBJ1-3; D unresolved. This CDR3 is built from 14 residues. The V end lost 0 bases, the J end lost 2 bases, and 6 bases lay between the germline ends. Looked up from germline, CDR1 is SGHRS and CDR2 is YFSETQ. CDR3 region: CASSLGHPGNTIYF. CDR3 nucleotide sequence: TGCGCCAGCAGCTTGGGGCACCCTGGAAACACCATATATTTT.

This clonotype was recorded a few times. The V call is TRBV5-1, the J call TRBJ2-3; 8 bases are a match to TRBD1. The J segment lost 0 bases and the V segment lost 5 bases, leaving 8 bases of the junction unmatched. Germline V lookup: CDR1 SGHRS, CDR2 YFSETQ. The CDR3 contains 16 residues. The CDR3 DNA reads as TGCGCCAGCAGACGGACGGGACAGGAGAGCACAGATACGCAGTATTTT. Amino acid sequence: CASRRTGQESTDTQYF.

This rearrangement joins TRBV5-1 to TRBJ2-7; 8 nucleotides agree with TRBD1. Germline CDR1 SGHRS, CDR2 YFSETQ. The CDR3 sequence is 16 residues long. The V and J ends lost 4 bases and 0 bases, in that order; junction bases with no gene match: 9. In DNA, the CDR3 is TGCGCCAGCAGCCGGATACCGGGACAGGACTCCTACGAGCAGTACTTC. This translates into CASSRIPGQDSYEQYF.

In its sample, this clonotype was seen a few times. This rearrangement joins TRBV6-1 to TRBJ2-2, with D hard to call. The CDR3 is made up of 15 amino acids. V lost 7 bases and J 4 bases, leaving 16 bases between the germline ends. The germline CDR1 and CDR2 sequences are MNHNS and SASEGT. Written as DNA, the CDR3 is TGTGCCAGCACCCCAAGGGCTATTCCCACCGGGGAGCTGTTTTTT. Protein product: CASTPRAIPTGELFF.

The CDR3 is CATEVGTAFPKGQFF. In nucleotides, the CDR3 is TGTGCCACCGAAGTTGGGACAGCTTTCCCAAAAGGGCAGTTCTTC. The rearrangement joins TRBV15 to TRBJ2-1; 7 nucleotides match TRBD1. Germline CDR1 reads LNHNV; CDR2 reads YYDKDF (reference sequence). This CDR3 is 15 amino acids long. With V trimmed by 8 bases and J by 12 bases, 19 bases remained unmatched. Full variable domain (remainder filled in from reference TRBV15 and TRBJ2-1): DAMVIQNPRYQVTQFGKPVTLSCSQTLNHNVMYWYQQKSSQAPKLLFHYYDKDFNNEADTPDNFQSRRPNTSFCFLDIRSPGLGDTAMYLCATEVGTAFPKGQFFGPGTRLTVL.

This clonotype was seen a single time. This chain uses TRBV20-1 with TRBJ2-7, with D possibly being TRBD2 (6 bases). Germline assignment: CDR1 DFQATT and CDR2 SNEGSKA (reference sequence). CDR3 length: 11 amino acids. Deletions cut 3 bases from V and 6 bases from J, with 9 bases between. In DNA form, the CDR3 reads TGCAGTGCTAGCCGTAGCGGCGAGCAGTACTTC. It specifies CSASRSGEQYF.

This clonotype was counted between two and nine times. The chain carries TRBV7-2 and TRBJ2-1; TRBD2 aligns across 10 bases. CDR1 and CDR2 (germline): SGHTA, FQGNSA. The CDR3 extends over 15 amino acids. The J segment lost 4 bases and the V segment lost 3 bases, leaving 3 bases of the junction unmatched. The DNA of the CDR3 is TGTGCCAGCAGCTTCGGACTAGCGGAATACAATGAGCAGTTCTTC. Translated: CASSFGLAEYNEQFF.

This chain links TRBV20-1 with TRBJ2-5; TRBD2 aligns across 11 bases. The J segment lost 5 bases and the V segment lost 6 bases, leaving 8 bases of the junction unmatched. CDR1 is DFQATT and CDR2 is SNEGSKA in the germline V gene (reference sequence). The CDR3 loop spans 14 amino acids. The DNA of the CDR3 is TGCAGTGCGGCGACTAGCGGGGTCGGGGAGACCCAGTACTTC. Protein: CSAATSGVGETQYF.

V gene TRBV28 combines with J gene TRBJ2-1, with TRBD2 matching 10 bases. The germline V gene encodes CDR1 MDHEN and CDR2 SYDVKM. V gave up 8 bases and J gave up 3 bases; unmatched junction bases: 4. The CDR3 covers 14 residues. The CDR3 DNA follows: TGTGCCAGCTCAGCGGGAGGGCTCTACAATGAGCAGTTCTTC. Its protein is CASSAGGLYNEQFF.

The chain combines TRBV3-1 with TRBJ2-3; a possible D gene is TRBD2 (5 bases). This CDR3 is 17 amino acids long. The V gene lost 2 bases and the J gene lost 0 bases, with 15 bases spanning the gap. CDR1 and CDR2 (germline): LGHDT, YNNKEL (reference sequence). CDR3 DNA sequence: TGTGCCAGCAGCCAAAGGGTAGGCGGGCTTAGCACAGATACGCAGTATTTT. Encoded protein: CASSQRVGGLSTDTQYF.

This clonotype has a handful of counts. The chain uses TRBV20-1 and TRBJ2-1, with a tentative D call TRBD1 (6 bases). Deletions cut 3 bases from V and 0 bases from J, with 15 bases between. Germline V gene data show CDR1 as DFQATT and CDR2 as SNEGSKA (reference sequence). The CDR3 is made up of 16 amino acids. The CDR3 is CSARGRGGASYNEQFF. The CDR3 coding sequence is TGCAGTGCTAGGGGGCGAGGGGGTGCCTCCTACAATGAGCAGTTCTTC.

CDR3 region: CSARVGGPNTEAFF. CDR3 coding DNA: TGCAGTGCTAGAGTGGGCGGACCGAACACTGAAGCTTTCTTT. The chain joins TRBV20-1 to TRBJ1-1; D uncertain. Germline V gene lookup returns CDR1 DFQATT and CDR2 SNEGSKA (reference sequence). V lost 1 base, J lost 1 base, and 10 bases lay in between. The CDR3 has 14 residues.

This clonotype was picked up a small number of times. The chain couples TRBV7-9 to TRBJ2-1; D not resolved. Looked up from germline, CDR1 is SEHNR and CDR2 is FQNEAQ (reference sequence). The CDR3 totals 16 residues. V lost 5 bases, J lost 0 bases, and 14 bases lay in between. CDR3 in DNA: TGTGCCAGCAGCACAAGGCTACCGAGCTCCTACAATGAGCAGTTCTTC. This encodes CASSTRLPSSYNEQFF.

In its sample, this clonotype was seen a few times. The CDR3 spells CASSPFRETQYF. The CDR3 DNA is TGTGCCAGCAGTCCATTTCGAGAGACCCAGTACTTC. J is TRBJ2-5 and V is TRBV3-1, with D unclear. The CDR3 has 12 amino acids. V lost 6 bases and J 4 bases, leaving 9 bases between the germline ends. Germline V gene lookup returns CDR1 LGHDT and CDR2 YNNKEL (reference sequence).